Listed below are T cell receptor beta chains from one sample, sequenced in a study of CD8+CD57+ T cells in acquired aplastic anemia. In TCRdb, the reads were re-called with MiXCR into one record per CDR3 protein. Altogether 200,000 or so distinct CDR3 sequences are present, roughly two thirds being singletons, with the ten largest covering about 60%. The sample taken for sequencing was sorted CD4+, CD8+, or CD8+CD57+ T cells (not recorded which) from PBMCs. The receptor source for this set is a human donor with aplastic anemia. The CDR3 runs from the conserved cysteine through the conserved F or W. The D gene is left open where the match is weak. Clone size appears in some rows only: once, few, many, or a class for an expanded clone.

J,V,size,D,DNA,CDR3
TRBJ1-1,TRBV19,once,.,TGTGCCAGTAGTATAGGGGGCACGAACACTGAAGCTTTCTTT,CASSIGGTNTEAFF
TRBJ1-2,TRBV5-6,once,.,TGTGCCAGCAGCTTGGTCGAATCGGGCTATGGCTACACCTTC,CASSLVESGYGYTF
TRBJ1-2,TRBV2,.,.,TGTGCCAGCAGTGGAGTCCGGGACCATGGCTACACCTTC,CASSGVRDHGYTF
TRBJ2-3,TRBV2,once,.,TGTGCCAGCAGTGAGAGGGGGGGGGAAGGCACTGATACGCAGTATTTT,CASSERGGEGTDTQYF
TRBJ2-3,TRBV2,few,.,TGTGCCAGCAGCCGACAGGGAGGAGATACGCAGTATTTT,CASSRQGGDTQYF
TRBJ1-2,TRBV12-5,many,TRBD1,TGTGCTAGTGAAGGGGACAGCTACCGATATGGCTACACCTTC,CASEGDSYRYGYTF
TRBJ1-2,TRBV10-3,.,TRBD1,TGTGCCAGCCACCGGGACAGGGAATCCCTACAATATGGCTACACCTTC,CASHRDRESLQYGYTF
TRBJ2-2,TRBV6-1,.,.,TGTGCCACGAGGTCCACCGGGGAGCTGTTTTTT,CATRSTGELFF
TRBJ2-1,TRBV5-1,.,.,TGCGCCAGCAGCTTGGTTGGCCCCAATGAGCAGTTCTTC,CASSLVGPNEQFF
TRBJ1-2,TRBV25-1,.,.,TGTGCCAGCAGAGAGGGCGGAGTCTATGGCTACACCTTC,CASREGGVYGYTF
TRBJ1-2,TRBV10-1,.,.,TGCGCCAGCAGCGGAGAGTCAGATGGCTACACCTTC,CASSGESDGYTF
TRBJ2-7,TRBV19,.,.,TGTGCCAGTAGTATCGTCAGGGATGCCTACGAGCAGTACTTC,CASSIVRDAYEQYF
TRBJ2-7,TRBV7-3,.,TRBD1,TGTGCCAGTAGTTCCCGCCCGGGACAGGGGGCGGGCGAGCAGTACTTC,CASSSRPGQGAGEQYF
TRBJ1-1,TRBV5-5,.,.,TGTGCCAGCAGCCTGGGTTCGGATCTAAAGGGGGTTTTCTTT,CASSLGSDLKGVFF
TRBJ1-6,TRBV7-2,.,TRBD1,TGTGCCAGCAGCTTAGGGGACAGGGAGTCCTCACCCCTCCACTTT,CASSLGDRESSPLHF
TRBJ1-2,TRBV12-3/TRBV12-4,.,.,TGTGCCAGCAGTTTCCAGGCAGGGTATGGCTACACCTTC,CASSFQAGYGYTF
TRBJ2-1,TRBV4-1,many,TRBD1,TGCGCCAGCAGCCAACAACAGGGGTATGAGCAGTTCTTC,CASSQQQGYEQFF
TRBJ2-7,TRBV10-3,.,TRBD2,TGTGCCATCGGGCGGGGGGCCTACGAGCAGTACTTC,CAIGRGAYEQYF
TRBJ1-1,TRBV13,.,TRBD1,TGTGCCAGCAGCCCAGGGACAGGGACGAACACTGAAGCTTTCTTT,CASSPGTGTNTEAFF
TRBJ1-1,TRBV20-1,.,.,TGCAGTGCTAGAACGTGGAACACTGAAGCTTTCTTT,CSARTWNTEAFF
TRBJ2-7,TRBV7-2,.,.,TGTGCCAGCAGCTTAAGTGCAGGGGACTACGAGCAGTACTTC,CASSLSAGDYEQYF
TRBJ2-7,TRBV7-9,once,TRBD1,TGTGCCAGCAGCTTCGGGACAGACTTCTCCGAGCAGTACTTC,CASSFGTDFSEQYF
TRBJ2-1,TRBV7-9,.,TRBD1,TGTGCCAGCAGCTTATATGGGGACAGGGTCAATGAGCAGTTCTTC,CASSLYGDRVNEQFF
TRBJ1-6,TRBV7-8,.,TRBD1,TGTGCCAGCAGCTTAGGATCTGGCGGGACAGGCGGGAATTCACCCCTCCACTTT,CASSLGSGGTGGNSPLHF
TRBJ2-7,TRBV29-1,.,TRBD1,TGCAGCGTCCCGGGACAGGGGGCCTACGAGCAGTACTTC,CSVPGQGAYEQYF
TRBJ2-7,TRBV5-6,few,.,TGTGCCAGCACCAGTCGTAGGGGGATTATGTACGAGCAGTACTTC,CASTSRRGIMYEQYF
TRBJ2-3,TRBV7-3,.,.,TGTGCCAGCAGCCAGGGACACTTACCCACAGATACGCAGTATTTT,CASSQGHLPTDTQYF
TRBJ2-3,TRBV5-1,.,.,TGCGCCAGCAGCTTTCCAGCGGGCACAGATACGCAGTATTTT,CASSFPAGTDTQYF
TRBJ1-6,TRBV9,.,TRBD1,TGTGCCAGCAGTTCCCCCGACAGGGAATCCTCACCCCTCCACTTT,CASSSPDRESSPLHF
TRBJ2-7,TRBV2,.,.,TGTGCCAGCAGTGAAGCGGAGTGGGGGGTCCCCTACGAGCAGTACTTC,CASSEAEWGVPYEQYF
TRBJ2-6,TRBV7-9,.,.,TGTGCCAGCAGCTTAGGACGAAGGGGGGCCAACGTCCTGACTTTC,CASSLGRRGANVLTF
TRBJ1-2,TRBV5-1,many,.,TGCGCCAGCGGGGATTCTCCTGGCTACACCTTC,CASGDSPGYTF
TRBJ2-2,TRBV29-1,.,.,TGCAGCGGACAAGGCGGGGGGGAGCTGTTTTTT,CSGQGGGELFF
TRBJ2-5,TRBV7-9,.,.,TGTGCCAGCAGTAAACTAGGCGCCCAGTACTTC,CASSKLGAQYF
TRBJ1-6,TRBV7-2,once,.,TGTGCCAGCAGCCCCGGACAGACTTCCTATAATTCACCCCTCCACTTT,CASSPGQTSYNSPLHF
TRBJ2-1,TRBV7-2,.,TRBD2,TGTGCCAGCAGCTTACTGACGGGGGGGCCTGTCGATGAGCAGTTCTTC,CASSLLTGGPVDEQFF
TRBJ2-7,TRBV5-6,.,TRBD1,TGTGCCAGCAGCCGGGGACAGGATACCTACGAGCAGTACTTC,CASSRGQDTYEQYF
TRBJ2-7,TRBV5-1,few,.,TGCGCCAGCAGCCTACCGGGGGACCCGCTGAACGAGCAGTACTTC,CASSLPGDPLNEQYF
TRBJ2-1,TRBV24-1,few,TRBD1,TGTGCCGCAGGACAGGTTAGTGAGCAGTTCTTC,CAAGQVSEQFF
TRBJ2-1,TRBV15,.,TRBD1,TGTGCCACCAGCAGCTCCAGGTCGGGACAGGGGTCCTACAATGAGCAGTTCTTC,CATSSSRSGQGSYNEQFF
TRBJ2-5,TRBV2,.,TRBD1,TGTGCCAGCAGTGATGGACAGGGGACTCCAGAGACCCAGTACTTC,CASSDGQGTPETQYF
TRBJ2-7,TRBV25-1,.,TRBD1,TGTGCCAGCAACCAGGAGACAGGGGCTTACGAGCAGTACTTC,CASNQETGAYEQYF
TRBJ2-7,TRBV5-6,many,.,TGTGCCAGCAAGGGGGGGTACGACTACGAGCAGTACTTC,CASKGGYDYEQYF
TRBJ2-1,TRBV7-6,few,.,TGTGCCAGCAGCTTAGCGGCCAATGAGCAGTTCTTC,CASSLAANEQFF
TRBJ2-7,TRBV20-1,.,.,TGCAGTGCTACCCGACTAGTCACAGGGTACGAGCAGTACTTC,CSATRLVTGYEQYF
TRBJ2-1,TRBV12-3/TRBV12-4,few,.,TGTGCCAGCAGTTCGGTGTCCGGAAATGAGCAGTTCTTC,CASSSVSGNEQFF
TRBJ2-4,TRBV6-1,.,TRBD1,TGTGCCAGCAGTGAACCGGGACAGCTAGCCAAAAACATTCAGTACTTC,CASSEPGQLAKNIQYF
TRBJ1-2,TRBV20-1,.,TRBD1,TGCAGTGCTAGTCCGGGACAGGGGGTCTATGGCTACACCTTC,CSASPGQGVYGYTF